This entry is about one TCR beta chain. The sample is drawn from a study of T cell responses to AZD1222 COVID-19 vaccine. The V and J ends lost 1 base and 11 bases, in that order; junction bases with no gene match: 7. CDR3 length: 16 amino acids. Germline V gene lookup returns CDR1 SGHKS and CDR2 YYEKEE (reference sequence). TCRdb keeps only in-frame clones here, not all; method: immunoSEQ multiplex PCR. The data contain around 78,000 clones, nearly 85% of them singletons. This chain uses TRBV5-5 with TRBJ1-6, with 12 bases lining up with TRBD1. The source material was peripheral blood, sampled on day 0 of AZD1222 vaccination. This sequence originates from an adult in good health. The CDR3 DNA follows: TGTGCCAGCAGCTTGATGCAGGGACAGGGGGCTACACCCCTCCACTTT. This encodes CASSLMQGQGATPLHF.